The 15 T cell receptor beta chains below were found in one sample sequenced in a study of T-cell memory formation after mild COVID-19. MiXCR was run by TCRdb on the 5' RACE reads, yielding one entry per CDR3 protein. Altogether some 450,000 distinct CDR3 sequences are present, approximately 19% being singletons, with the ten largest covering about a fifth. The sequenced sample was PBMCs or a T cell subset sorted from them (not recorded which). The receptors here all came from a man aged 18 to 30 who had mild COVID-19 (a few samples of this study predate the infection). Cell type and time point are not known.

The chain couples TRBV5-1 to TRBJ1-1; D gene ambiguous. Trimming stripped 0 bases from V and 7 bases from J, with 13 bases between. There are 14 residues in the CDR3. Germline-derived CDR1 and CDR2 are SGHRS and YFSETQ. CDR3 in amino acids: CASSLAQQWGEAFF. The CDR3 DNA follows: TGCGCCAGCAGCTTGGCCCAACAGTGGGGTGAAGCTTTCTTT.

The rearrangement joins TRBV5-1 to TRBJ1-3; D remains ambiguous. Trimming shortened V by 0 bases and J by 4 bases, and 11 bases separated the two germline ends. Germline CDR1 SGHRS, CDR2 YFSETQ. The CDR3 runs 15 residues. In DNA form, the CDR3 reads TGCGCCAGCAGCTTGGAACGAGGCCAGGGAAACACCATATATTTT. Translation gives CASSLERGQGNTIYF.

The chain joins TRBV7-9 to TRBJ1-5, with TRBD1 identical over 7 bases. Unmatched junction bases numbered 6, after V lost 5 bases and J lost 8 bases. The V gene's germline CDR1 is SEHNR and CDR2 FQNEAQ (reference sequence). The CDR3 spans 13 residues. The CDR3 spells CASSLRGPEPQHF. The CDR3 region has the DNA TGTGCCAGCAGCCTTAGGGGGCCGGAGCCCCAGCATTTT.

V and J are TRBV11-1 and TRBJ2-1; 8 nucleotides align to TRBD1. The V segment lost 5 bases and the J segment 0 bases; nucleotides outside the gene matches: 6. The CDR3 consists of 16 residues. Germline loops: CDR1 SGHAT, CDR2 FQDESV (reference sequence). CDR3 in amino acids: CASSPRGPSSYNEQFF. CDR3 DNA: TGTGCCAGCAGCCCCAGGGGGCCAAGCTCCTACAATGAGCAGTTCTTC. The full variable domain, its missing parts supplied by reference TRBV11-1 and TRBJ2-1, is EAEVAQSPRYKITEKSQAVAFWCDPISGHATLYWYRQILGQGPELLVQFQDESVVDDSQLPKDRFSAERLKGVDSTLKIQPAELGDSAMYLCASSPRGPSSYNEQFFGPGTRLTVL.

This clonotype was seen more than once but under ten times. The gene calls are TRBV27 and TRBJ2-7; 9 bases line up with TRBD2. The V gene's germline CDR1 is MNHEY and CDR2 SMNVEV (reference sequence). V dropped 9 bases and J dropped 7; count of bases not matched to a gene: 16. The length of the CDR3 is 15 residues. This chain's CDR3 is CASKPALAGLGEQYV. Written as DNA, the CDR3 is TGTGCCAGTAAGCCGGCCCTAGCGGGGCTAGGGGAGCAGTACGTC.

The sample holds a few counts of this clonotype. The chain uses TRBV7-2 and TRBJ2-7; 9 bases are a match to TRBD1. J lost 7 bases, V lost 3 bases, and 10 bases had no gene match. This CDR3 spans 15 amino acids. From germline, CDR1 is SGHTA and CDR2 FQGNSA. The CDR3 DNA reads TGTGCCAGCAGCTTCACCGGGACAGGGTCGTTGGAGCAGTACTTC. This gives the protein CASSFTGTGSLEQYF.

The rearrangement joins TRBV28 to TRBJ2-7, with TRBD1 identical over 11 bases. Germline values: CDR1 MDHEN, CDR2 SYDVKM. With 4 bases clipped from V and 0 bases from J, the junction kept 8 bases outside the gene matches. This CDR3 region has 17 residues. The CDR3 loop reads CASSSPPGTGGSYEQYF. The CDR3 nucleotides read TGTGCCAGCAGTTCCCCCCCCGGGACAGGGGGCTCCTACGAGCAGTACTTC. Variable domain in full (rest from reference TRBV28 and TRBJ2-7): DVKVTQSSRYLVKRTGEKVFLECVQDMDHENMFWYRQDPGLGLRLIYFSYDVKMKEKGDIPEGYSVSREKKERFSLILESASTNQTSMYLCASSSPPGTGGSYEQYFGPGTRLTVT.

This clonotype has just a few counts. The CDR3 bases are TGTGCCAGCAACATCGGGGGGCTAAATACGCAGTATTTT. The encoded protein is CASNIGGLNTQYF. This rearrangement joins TRBV9 to TRBJ2-3, with D perhaps TRBD2 (7 bases). Between the trimmed V and J ends, which lost 6 bases and 7 bases, there was a span of 15 bases. The CDR3 consists of 13 residues. The germline V gene has CDR1 SGDLS and CDR2 YYNGEE.

This clonotype was found a few times. The CDR3 DNA is TGCAGTGCTAGAGTAGGGCAAAGCAATCAGCCCCAGCATTTT. Its translation: CSARVGQSNQPQHF. V gene TRBV20-1 combines with J gene TRBJ1-5; D gene unclear. The germline V and J ends were trimmed by 1 base and 1 base, with 8 bases remaining between them. The germline gives CDR1 DFQATT, CDR2 SNEGSKA (reference sequence). The CDR3 contains 14 residues.

This clonotype was detected ten times or more. The rearrangement uses TRBV7-2 and TRBJ1-1; the match to TRBD1 covers 7 bases. Germline V gene data show CDR1 as SGHTA and CDR2 as FQGNSA. This CDR3 comprises 14 residues. V lost 3 bases to trimming and J lost 4 bases; unmatched junction nucleotides: 5. The CDR3 sequence: CASSFTGVSTEAFF. CDR3 bases: TGTGCCAGCAGCTTCACAGGGGTGAGCACTGAAGCTTTCTTT.

This clonotype was picked up many times. This sequence joins TRBV6-6 and TRBJ2-1, with D possibly TRBD1 on 5 matching bases. Trimming pared 5 bases from V and 8 bases from J, leaving 10 bases between. CDR1 and CDR2 from the germline V gene are MNHNY and SVGAGI (reference sequence). The length of the CDR3 is 12 residues. The CDR3 reads CASSPRADEQFF. The CDR3 coding sequence is TGTGCCAGCAGTCCCAGGGCGGATGAGCAGTTCTTC.

This clonotype was observed a handful of times. The V gene is TRBV7-2, the J gene TRBJ1-2; D may be TRBD1 (6 bases). CDR1 is SGHTA, CDR2 FQGNSA, per germline. The CDR3 is made up of 14 amino acids. Between the trimmed V and J ends, which lost 3 bases and 7 bases, there was a span of 15 bases. The CDR3 region is CASSFNRALGGYTF. In nucleotides, the CDR3 is TGTGCCAGCAGCTTCAACAGGGCTTTGGGTGGCTACACCTTC.

The gene calls are TRBV20-1 and TRBJ2-3; perhaps D is TRBD1 or TRBD2 (5 bases each). CDR1 is DFQATT, CDR2 SNEGSKA, per germline (reference sequence). Trimming removed 3 bases at V and 1 base at J, with 14 bases between. CDR3 length: 15 residues. The CDR3 DNA reads TGCAGTGCTAGTTCCCCGGGGCTGGGCACAGATACGCAGTATTTT. It is translated as CSASSPGLGTDTQYF.

The rearrangement uses TRBV12-3 or TRBV12-4 and TRBJ1-2; the D is unclear. V was trimmed by 3 bases and J by 6 bases, leaving 11 bases between them. CDR3 length equals 13 residues. CDR3 sequence reads: CASSLLWENGYTF. CDR3 nucleotide sequence: TGTGCCAGCAGTTTGTTGTGGGAAAATGGCTACACCTTC.

This sequence joins TRBV5-1 and TRBJ2-1; 10 nucleotides agree with TRBD1. The CDR3 covers 16 residues. Germline-derived CDR1 and CDR2 are SGHRS and YFSETQ. V trimming: 4 bases; J trimming: 0 bases; junction bases outside the gene matches: 4. The CDR3 protein is CASSGDRGDSYNEQFF. In nucleotides, the CDR3 is TGCGCCAGCAGCGGGGACAGGGGCGACTCCTACAATGAGCAGTTCTTC.